Listed below are T cell receptor beta chains from one sample, sequenced in a study of blood T cell repertoires in COVID-19. The table came from immunoSEQ multiplex PCR; TCRdb's copy has only in-frame clones and leaves some out. The sample includes some 200,000 clones, about 80% of them seen just once. Sequencing was performed on peripheral blood. The receptors were gathered from a woman aged 60-75 years with acute or convalescent COVID-19. CDR3s include the opening cysteine and the closing phenylalanine or tryptophan. A D gene is named only where the DNA matches it firmly. Not all rows give a size; the values are once, few, many and, for expanded clones, a class.

size	V	D	J	DNA	CDR3
.	TRBV30	.	TRBJ1-5	TGTGCCTGGTCTTCCGGAAGGCCCGGGGTGAATCAGCCCCAGCATTTT	CAWSSGRPGVNQPQHF
.	TRBV11-1	TRBD1	TRBJ2-4	TGTGCCAGCAGCTTGGACAGGAAAAACATTCAGTACTTC	CASSLDRKNIQYF
.	TRBV5-5	.	TRBJ1-5	TGTGCCAGCAGCTTGGATCGGGTTCAGCCCCAGCATTTT	CASSLDRVQPQHF
.	TRBV2	.	TRBJ1-1	TGTGCCAGCAGTGCATTCCAGATGAACACTGAAGCTTTCTTT	CASSAFQMNTEAFF
.	TRBV27	TRBD1	TRBJ1-6	TGTGCCAGCAGTCCCGACAGGGGTAGATCACCCCTCCACTTT	CASSPDRGRSPLHF
.	TRBV9	.	TRBJ1-4	TGTGCCAGCAGCGAACAAGAGGGGGTCTTTGAAAAACTGTTTTTT	CASSEQEGVFEKLFF
few	TRBV27	.	TRBJ1-1	TGTGCCAGCAGTACCGCCGGGAGGAACACTGAAGCTTTCTTT	CASSTAGRNTEAFF
.	TRBV18	.	TRBJ1-1	TGTGCCAGCTCACGTAAACAGGGAGACACTGAAGCTTTCTTT	CASSRKQGDTEAFF
.	TRBV3-1/TRBV3-2	TRBD1	TRBJ2-7	TGTGCCAGCAGGCCCGGGACAGTACCCTACGAGCAGTACTTC	CASRPGTVPYEQYF
.	TRBV7-9	TRBD2	TRBJ2-2	TGTGCCAGCAGCTTAGCCGGGACTAGCGACCCCGGGGAGCTGTTTTTT	CASSLAGTSDPGELFF
.	TRBV2	TRBD1	TRBJ1-1	TGTGCCAGCGCACTGGACAGGGGGTCAGCTGAAGCTTTCTTT	CASALDRGSAEAFF
.	TRBV5-1	.	TRBJ2-5	TGCGCCAGCAGTTCCGGGGGGCACCAAGAGACCCAGTACTTC	CASSSGGHQETQYF
.	TRBV2	.	TRBJ1-2	TGTGCCAGCAAAGGCGGGGAGAACTATGGCTACACCTTC	CASKGGENYGYTF
.	TRBV6-5	TRBD1	TRBJ1-3	TGTGCCAGCAGCCGCGGGACAGCCTCTGGAAACACCATATATTTT	CASSRGTASGNTIYF
.	TRBV6-4	.	TRBJ1-1	TGTGCCAGCAGCCGAGAATTGAACACTGAAGCTTTCTTT	CASSRELNTEAFF
.	TRBV7-8	TRBD2	TRBJ2-5	TGTGCCAGCAGCCAAGCGGGGGGAAGGGAGACCCAGTACTTC	CASSQAGGRETQYF
once	TRBV5-4	.	TRBJ2-1	TGTGCCAGCAGCTCAGGGGCGTCTAACAATGAGCAGTTCTTC	CASSSGASNNEQFF
.	TRBV4-3	.	TRBJ2-7	TGCGCCAGCAGCCAAGGGATGATAGCGTTAAACGAGCAATACTTC	CASSQGMIALNEQYF
.	TRBV7-9	.	TRBJ2-3	TGTGCCAGCAGCTCCTCCGGAGATACGCAGTATTTT	CASSSSGDTQYF
.	TRBV19	TRBD1	TRBJ1-3	TGTGCCAGTAGTATAAGAGGGACAGGAAACTCTGGAAACACCATATATTTT	CASSIRGTGNSGNTIYF
.	TRBV10-3	.	TRBJ1-6	TGTGCCATCAGTGAGTCGACTCCGTCCAGTTTCCACTTT	CAISESTPSSFHF
.	TRBV6-5	.	TRBJ2-7	TGTGCCAGCAGTCCGCGGGCAGGGGCCTACGAGCAGTACTTC	CASSPRAGAYEQYF
.	TRBV19	TRBD1	TRBJ1-5	TGTGCCAGCATGGACAGGGTTTCCAATCAGCCCCAGCATTTT	CASMDRVSNQPQHF
.	TRBV6-5	.	TRBJ1-2	TGTGCCATCGTCGGAGGGTTTACTAACTATGGCTACACCTTC	CAIVGGFTNYGYTF
.	TRBV9	.	TRBJ2-3	TGTGCCAGCAGCGTAGAGTGGGGAGGAGCAGATACGCAGTATTTT	CASSVEWGGADTQYF
few	TRBV19	.	TRBJ1-1	TGTGCCAGTAGAGCGAACACTGAAGCTTTCTTT	CASRANTEAFF
.	TRBV5-8	.	TRBJ2-5	TGTGCCAGCAGCTTGGGGGCAGGGGTACAAGAGACCCAGTACTTC	CASSLGAGVQETQYF
.	TRBV7-2	.	TRBJ2-5	TGTGCCAGCAGCTCCGGGACTTTCCAAGAGACCCAGTACTTC	CASSSGTFQETQYF
.	TRBV19	TRBD1	TRBJ2-2	TGTGCCAGTAGGTCCGGGACAGGGATCACCGGGGAGCTGTTTTTT	CASRSGTGITGELFF
once	TRBV30	.	TRBJ1-2	TGTGCCTGGAATAGCCAGGGGCAGGGCTATGGCTACACCTTC	CAWNSQGQGYGYTF
few	TRBV7-9	.	TRBJ1-2	TGTGCCAGCAGCCAGGACGTAGAGCGGGGCTACACCTTC	CASSQDVERGYTF
.	TRBV5-1	TRBD1	TRBJ2-7	TGCGCCAGCAGCCTGATTCCGGGACAGGGCTACGAGCAGTACTTC	CASSLIPGQGYEQYF
.	TRBV6-6	.	TRBJ2-2	TGTGCCAGCAGTTACTCGGCAGGCGCGAACACCGGGGAGCTGTTTTTT	CASSYSAGANTGELFF
.	TRBV18	.	TRBJ1-5	TGTGCCAGCTCACCGGAGTTTTTGGGGGGGAATCAGCCCCAGCATTTT	CASSPEFLGGNQPQHF
.	TRBV11-3	TRBD1	TRBJ2-1	TGTGCCAGCAGCCGGGACAGGGAGGCATACAATGAGCAGTTCTTC	CASSRDREAYNEQFF
.	TRBV3-1/TRBV3-2	.	TRBJ1-1	TGTGCCAGCAGCCAAGTTGCCGGGAGCACTGAAGCTTTCTTT	CASSQVAGSTEAFF
.	TRBV2	.	TRBJ1-1	TGTGCCAGCAGATGGACTCAGAACACTGAAGCTTTCTTT	CASRWTQNTEAFF
.	TRBV2	.	TRBJ1-4	TGTGCCAGCAGTGAACAGGTCCGGGGAAAACTGTTTTTT	CASSEQVRGKLFF